The 16 T cell receptor beta chains below come from one sample, sequenced in a study of cytomegalovirus exposure and HLA in healthy donors. Researchers ran the PCR with 60 Vbeta and 13 Jbeta primers. Data came from immunoSEQ multiplex PCR; TCRdb stores just in-frame clones and leaves some out. The sample yields some 150,000 clones, 77% seen once. Sequencing was performed on PBMCs. These receptors originate from a male donor in good health and CMV-seronegative.

The sample holds a few counts of this clone. The gene calls are TRBV2 and TRBJ1-5, with D possibly matching TRBD1 (5 bases). CDR3 length: 14 amino acids. CDR1 and CDR2 from the germline V gene are SNHLY and FYNNEI. V lost 3 bases and J lost 4, with 10 bases in between. As DNA, the CDR3 is TGTGCCAGCAGTGAGCAGGGTAGGAATCAGCCCCAGCATTTT. Protein: CASSEQGRNQPQHF.

The chain has TRBV18 and TRBJ2-7; 7 positions match TRBD2. The trim removed 3 bases at V and 5 bases at J, leaving 7 bases unmatched. The CDR3 contains 14 residues. CDR1 is KGHSH and CDR2 is LQKENI in the germline V gene. The CDR3 here is CASSPRTSLDEQYF. The CDR3 nucleotides read TGTGCCAGCTCACCTCGGACTAGTCTCGACGAGCAGTACTTC.

This clone was observed once. The chain is built from TRBV7-3 and TRBJ2-1; 12 bases match TRBD2. CDR1 is SGHTA, CDR2 FQGTGA, per germline. The length of the CDR3 is 15 residues. With 4 bases clipped from V and 8 bases from J, the junction kept 6 bases outside the gene matches. CDR3 residues: CASSSRLAGVDEQFF. In DNA, the CDR3 is TGTGCCAGCAGCTCGAGACTAGCGGGAGTCGATGAGCAGTTCTTC.

The chain carries TRBV19 and TRBJ2-7; 7 nucleotides match TRBD2. Germline CDR1 is LNHDA and CDR2 is SQIVND (reference sequence). The J segment lost 4 bases and the V segment lost 4 bases, leaving 4 bases of the junction unmatched. The CDR3 consists of 13 residues. CDR3 sequence (DNA): TGTGCCAGTAGTAGGGACTATTCGTACGAGCAGTACTTC. Translating gives CASSRDYSYEQYF.

The rearrangement joins TRBV6-5 to TRBJ1-5; D is uncertain. V was pared by 7 bases and J by 1 base, with 14 bases between. The CDR3 spans 15 residues. Germline-derived CDR1 and CDR2 are MNHEY and SVGAGI. The CDR3 DNA follows: TGTGCCAGCAAGGTCGGGATTATGAGCAATCAGCCCCAGCATTTT. This translates into CASKVGIMSNQPQHF.

A single count supports this clone. The chain has TRBV5-6 and TRBJ1-2; D possibly corresponds to TRBD1 (6 bases). V lost 4 bases and J 7 bases, leaving 17 bases between the germline ends. The germline V gene encodes CDR1 SGHDT and CDR2 YYEEEE. This CDR3 spans 14 amino acids. CDR3 in amino acids: CASSKSTGSGGYTF. The CDR3 DNA reads TGTGCCAGCAGCAAATCCACAGGGTCTGGTGGCTACACCTTC.

V is TRBV19 and J is TRBJ2-5, with 7 positions matching TRBD2. Looked up from germline, CDR1 is LNHDA and CDR2 is SQIVND (reference sequence). V dropped 6 bases and J dropped 9; count of bases not matched to a gene: 22. The CDR3 consists of 17 residues. The CDR3: CASSAYEGHPGREAQYF. CDR3 coding DNA: TGTGCCAGTAGCGCCTATGAAGGTCATCCGGGGAGGGAGGCCCAGTACTTC.

This chain joins TRBV13 and TRBJ2-3, with TRBD2 as a possible D gene (6 bases). The germline V gene has CDR1 PRHDT and CDR2 FYEKMQ (reference sequence). V gave up 5 bases and J gave up 4 bases, with 10 bases separating them. This CDR3 is built from 13 residues. CDR3 DNA sequence: TGTGCCAGCAGCCCTCGGGGGTCAGATACGCAGTATTTT. This encodes CASSPRGSDTQYF.

A single count supports this clone. The rearrangement joins TRBV2 to TRBJ2-7, with TRBD2 matching 13 bases. Trimming cost V 4 bases and J 9 bases; bases outside gene matches: 3. Germline V gene lookup returns CDR1 SNHLY and CDR2 FYNNEI. This CDR3 is 13 amino acids long. The DNA of the CDR3 is TGTGCCAGCAGTGTCGGACTAGCGGGAGTGCAGTACTTC. Protein: CASSVGLAGVQYF. The full variable domain, its missing parts supplied by reference TRBV2 and TRBJ2-7, is EPEVTQTPSHQVTQMGQEVILRCVPISNHLYFYWYRQILGQKVEFLVSFYNNEISEKSEIFDDQFSVERPDGSNFTLKIRSTKLEDSAMYFCASSVGLAGVQYFGPGTRLTVT.

V and J are TRBV13 and TRBJ1-3, with 10 bases identical to TRBD1. This CDR3 comprises 15 residues. The germline gives CDR1 PRHDT, CDR2 FYEKMQ (reference sequence). V dropped 3 bases and J dropped 3; count of bases not matched to a gene: 2. The CDR3 sequence: CASSFDRGLGNTIYF. CDR3 coding DNA: TGTGCCAGCAGCTTCGACAGGGGGCTTGGAAACACCATATATTTT.

The chain couples TRBV27 to TRBJ1-1, with D possibly being TRBD1 (5 bases). The CDR3 has 13 residues. The germline V gene has CDR1 MNHEY and CDR2 SMNVEV (reference sequence). The V and J ends lost 7 bases and 5 bases respectively, with 14 bases between them. CDR3 sequence: CASTPWGGTEAFF. The DNA of the CDR3 is TGTGCCAGCACCCCTTGGGGGGGGACTGAAGCTTTCTTT.

The V call is TRBV4-1, the J call TRBJ2-7; 8 positions match TRBD2. This CDR3 comprises 14 residues. J lost 1 base, V lost 3 bases, and 2 bases had no gene match. Germline-derived CDR1 and CDR2 are MGHRA and YSYEKL. CDR3 sequence: CASSHPGGSYEQYF. Here the CDR3 DNA reads TGCGCCAGCAGCCACCCGGGAGGGTCCTACGAGCAGTACTTC.

The V call is TRBV7-9, the J call TRBJ2-2; 8 bases are a match to TRBD2. V gave up 8 bases and J gave up 4 bases; unmatched junction bases: 9. CDR1 is SEHNR and CDR2 is FQNEAQ in the germline V gene (reference sequence). CDR3 length equals 15 residues. CDR3 in DNA: TGTGCCAGCCTAAGCGGGAGTGGGGTCACCGGGGAGCTGTTTTTT. Its protein product is CASLSGSGVTGELFF.

V gene TRBV6-6 combines with J gene TRBJ1-2; D remains ambiguous. Germline V gene data show CDR1 as MNHNY and CDR2 as SVGAGI (reference sequence). V was pared by 4 bases and J by 3 bases, with 3 bases between. This CDR3 contains 11 residues. The DNA of the CDR3 is TGTGCCAGCAGTTCCGACTATGGCTACACCTTC. Translation gives CASSSDYGYTF.

This clone was observed a few times. This chain uses TRBV25-1 with TRBJ2-1, with 14 bases that match TRBD2. The germline gives CDR1 MGHDK, CDR2 SYGVNS. The CDR3 consists of 16 residues. V lost 5 bases, J lost 7 bases, and 7 bases stayed unmatched. The CDR3 is CASSSRLAGGLNEQFF. DNA of the CDR3: TGTGCCAGCAGTTCGCGACTAGCGGGAGGGCTAAATGAGCAGTTCTTC.

In its sample, this clone was seen once. This chain uses TRBV6-6 with TRBJ2-1; a possible D gene is TRBD2 (6 bases). CDR1 and CDR2 (germline): MNHNY, SVGAGI (reference sequence). The V and J ends lost 8 bases and 6 bases respectively, with 11 bases between them. This CDR3 comprises 12 residues. The CDR3 DNA reads as TGTGCCAGCTCGGATAGCGGCAATGAGCAGTTCTTC. It translates to CASSDSGNEQFF.